A selection of T cell receptor beta chains follows, all from one sample in a study of blood T cell repertoires in COVID-19. Clones were sequenced by immunoSEQ multiplex PCR, and TCRdb holds only the in-frame ones, with some missing. This table has 87,000 or so clones, around 87% appearing once. Sequences were obtained from peripheral blood. The receptors derive from a human donor with acute or convalescent COVID-19. The donor label of this sample is uncertain. The CDR3 runs from the conserved cysteine through the conserved F or W. Fields, in order: V gene, J gene, CDR3 length, D gene, CDR3 protein. The D gene is left open where the match is weak.

TRBV7-3	TRBJ2-2	15	NA	CASSSPGLNTGELFF
TRBV27	TRBJ2-2	13	TRBD2	CASSFGLAGELFF
TRBV5-1	TRBJ1-1	14	TRBD1	CASSLQGANTEAFF
TRBV7-9	TRBJ2-5	14	TRBD1	CASSLGQGMETQYF
TRBV5-5	TRBJ1-4	14	TRBD1	CASSGGTGGEKLFF
TRBV5-6	TRBJ1-6	15	NA	CASSLRSSYNSPLHF
TRBV30	TRBJ2-1	16	TRBD1	CAWRVIGQGARNEQFF
TRBV11-2	TRBJ2-1	16	TRBD1	CASSLDDRGKENEQFF
TRBV11-2	TRBJ2-1	16	TRBD2	CASSPVGKSGANEQFF
TRBV6-1	TRBJ2-1	15	NA	CASSEMEGAYNEQFF
TRBV5-5	TRBJ1-5	15	TRBD1	CASSLRQGGVEPQHF
TRBV3-1/TRBV3-2	TRBJ1-2	13	TRBD1	CASSQGTGWGYTF
TRBV28	TRBJ2-3	18	TRBD2	CASSLPITSGGYEDTQYF
TRBV24-1	TRBJ1-4	11	TRBD1	CATGQAEKLFF
TRBV5-8	TRBJ1-1	16	TRBD1	CASSQRTGKANTEAFF
TRBV10-3	TRBJ1-2	14	NA	CAIMAGAAGYGYTF
TRBV6-5	TRBJ1-2	14	NA	CASRTGSTNYGYTF
TRBV28	TRBJ2-6	15	NA	CASLVRGSGANVLTF
TRBV4-2	TRBJ2-6	17	TRBD1	CASMAGQGYSGANVLTF
TRBV7-2	TRBJ1-1	13	NA	CASSTQGNTEAFF
TRBV27	TRBJ1-2	12	NA	CASRGEDYGYTF
TRBV5-1	TRBJ2-3	17	TRBD2	CASSSRLAGGGTDTQYF
TRBV4-3	TRBJ1-4	15	TRBD1	CASSRTGGTNEKLFF
TRBV19	TRBJ2-4	16	NA	CASSIALGGAKNIQYF
TRBV6-5	TRBJ2-1	15	NA	CASSPPSAVTNEQFF
TRBV28	TRBJ1-3	13	NA	CASCEGSGNTIYF
TRBV5-1	TRBJ1-1	15	TRBD1	CASTGGPNRYTEAFF
TRBV5-5	TRBJ2-7	13	NA	CASSLPGAYEQYF
TRBV4-1	TRBJ2-1	14	NA	CASSQDAVALGQFF
TRBV6-5	TRBJ2-2	14	TRBD1	CASRDRGNTGELFF
TRBV7-2	TRBJ2-7	15	NA	CASSSVEVPPYEQYF
TRBV15	TRBJ1-5	13	NA	CATSESSNQPQHF
TRBV5-1	TRBJ2-5	13	NA	CASSRDLQETQYF
TRBV3-1/TRBV3-2	TRBJ2-7	15	TRBD2	CASSQDIGGWYEQYF
TRBV5-1	TRBJ1-2	14	NA	CASSSSSGGRGYTF
TRBV11-2	TRBJ1-3	15	NA	CASSQGGAAGNTIYF
TRBV11-2	TRBJ2-7	15	TRBD1	CASSLERTGSYEQYF
TRBV5-1	TRBJ1-1	14	NA	CASSFQGQNTEAFF
TRBV12-5	TRBJ2-3	15	NA	CASGLRRGSTDTQYF
TRBV10-1	TRBJ2-3	15	TRBD2	CASSESRGGQDTQYF
TRBV7-8	TRBJ2-5	14	TRBD1	CASTRNTGEETQYF
TRBV9	TRBJ2-1	19	TRBD2	CASSVVGLAGGSSYNEQFF
TRBV5-8	TRBJ1-5	14	NA	CASKSQGSNQPQHF
TRBV2	TRBJ1-5	14	NA	CASSERTAGAPQHF
TRBV11-2	TRBJ1-2	11	NA	CASSLGETTTF
TRBV7-2	TRBJ2-1	14	TRBD1	CASSSRGYDNEQFF
TRBV6-5	TRBJ1-1	13	NA	CASSQGWWGEAFF
TRBV5-6	TRBJ2-2	15	NA	CASSLTDRNTGELFF
TRBV6-2/TRBV6-3	TRBJ2-7	16	TRBD2	CASSYPPGLAGRRQYF
TRBV27	TRBJ2-2	15	NA	CASSLTWGLTGELFF
TRBV6-5	TRBJ1-1	13	NA	CATIPPSTAGAFF
TRBV3-1/TRBV3-2	TRBJ1-1	13	NA	CASSRGGNTEAFF
TRBV4-3	TRBJ2-3	15	TRBD2	CASSQGGSSTDTQYF
TRBV3-1/TRBV3-2	TRBJ1-2	14	TRBD1	CASSQGTTGGGYTF
TRBV9	TRBJ2-1	14	TRBD2	CASSVGSSGNEQFF
TRBV12-3/TRBV12-4	TRBJ2-7	12	TRBD2	CATSGGSYEQYF
TRBV25-1	TRBJ1-1	13	NA	CASSSLGHTEAFF